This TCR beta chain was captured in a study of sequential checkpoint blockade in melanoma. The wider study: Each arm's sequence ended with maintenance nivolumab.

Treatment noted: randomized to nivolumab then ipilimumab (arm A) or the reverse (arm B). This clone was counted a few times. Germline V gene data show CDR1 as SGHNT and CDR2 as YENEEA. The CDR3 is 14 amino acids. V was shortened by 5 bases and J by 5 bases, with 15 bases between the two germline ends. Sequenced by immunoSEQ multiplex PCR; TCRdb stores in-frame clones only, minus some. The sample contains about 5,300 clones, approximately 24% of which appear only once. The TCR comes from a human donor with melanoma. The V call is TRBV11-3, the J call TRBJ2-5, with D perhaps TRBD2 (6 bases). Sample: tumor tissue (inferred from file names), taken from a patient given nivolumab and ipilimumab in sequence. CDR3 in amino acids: CASSPAGGVETQYF. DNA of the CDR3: TGTGCCAGCAGCCCCGCCGGGGGAGTCGAGACCCAGTACTTC.